What follows describes a single T cell receptor beta chain. Its target is unknown. Combining a sample-barcoded 5' primer with a J-beta primer mix, a second PCR ran for roughly 7 to 11 cycles. TCRdb redid the calling of the 5' RACE reads with MiXCR, one entry per CDR3 protein. The sample lists 2 million or so distinct CDR3 sequences; about 50% were seen once. This sample was taken from a study of blood T cells in healthy people across ages. Overall study findings and caveats: Among T cells, TCR beta diversity per million cells dropped roughly linearly as age rose. Diversity estimates from one million T cells were considered underestimates.

Sequenced sample: blood. The sequence was obtained from a woman between 40 and 55 years old in good health.

The CDR3 protein is CASEGERGTGETQYF. The CDR3 DNA is TGTGCCAGCGAGGGAGAGCGGGGGACGGGAGAGACCCAGTACTTC. V usage is TRBV28 and J usage is TRBJ2-5, with 8 nucleotides matching TRBD2. V gave up 8 bases and J gave up 4 bases; unmatched junction bases: 12. The CDR3 loop spans 15 amino acids. Per germline, CDR1 MDHEN and CDR2 SYDVKM.